This T cell receptor beta chain was sequenced during a study of cytomegalovirus exposure and HLA in healthy donors. Study overall: T cells numbering about 179 million yielded some 110 million unique TCR beta sequences in an earlier analysis. As released early, the data held 80 million to 90 million unique TCRs from HLA-typed donors. Regarding the study as a whole: The investigators catalogued under 200 TCR beta chains as cytomegalovirus-associated. Later analysis identified several of the most significant clusters that appeared linked to common viral pathogens.

The study ran its PCR with 60 Vbeta and 13 Jbeta primers. Generated by immunoSEQ multiplex PCR, the TCRdb table keeps only in-frame clones and is missing some. With roughly 120,000 clones in the sample, the ten largest clones hold 6.8%. This CDR3 is 13 amino acids long. Germline CDR1 ENHRY, CDR2 SYGVKD. V lost 10 bases and J 4 bases, leaving 14 bases between the germline ends. As to this clone: Its antigen is unidentified.

Sequencing input: PBMCs. This sequence was found in a man aged 35-49 years in good health and CMV-seropositive. This sequence joins TRBV10-3 and TRBJ1-3; D gene uncertain. The CDR3 is CARRREGGNTIYF. CDR3 sequence (DNA): TGTGCCAGACGGCGGGAAGGGGGAAACACCATATATTTT.